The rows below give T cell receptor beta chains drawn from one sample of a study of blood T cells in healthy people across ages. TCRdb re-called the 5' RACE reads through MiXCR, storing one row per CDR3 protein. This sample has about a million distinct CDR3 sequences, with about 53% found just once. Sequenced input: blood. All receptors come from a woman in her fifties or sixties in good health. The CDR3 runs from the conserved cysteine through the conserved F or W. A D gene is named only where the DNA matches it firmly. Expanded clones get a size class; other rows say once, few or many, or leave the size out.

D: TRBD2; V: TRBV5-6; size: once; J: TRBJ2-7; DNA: TGTGCCAGCAGCCCGGGGGGGGACACCGAGGGATCCTACGAGCAGTACTTC; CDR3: CASSPGGDTEGSYEQYF
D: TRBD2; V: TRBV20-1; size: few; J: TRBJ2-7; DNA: TGCAGTGCCATAGATATCGCCCAACGCGGGAGGATCTCCTACGAGCAGTACTTC; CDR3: CSAIDIAQRGRISYEQYF
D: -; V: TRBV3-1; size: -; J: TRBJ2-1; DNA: TGTGCCAGCAGCCTAACCAGCCCCCGGGGGCAGTTCTTC; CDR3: CASSLTSPRGQFF
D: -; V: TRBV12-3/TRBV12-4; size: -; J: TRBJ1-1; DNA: TGTGCCAGCAGTCCGGCCGGGGGTGGTACTGAAGCTTTCTTT; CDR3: CASSPAGGGTEAFF
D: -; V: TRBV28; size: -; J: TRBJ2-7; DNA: TGTGCCAGCAGTTTTCCTGCGACTGACTGGGAGCAGTACTTC; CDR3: CASSFPATDWEQYF
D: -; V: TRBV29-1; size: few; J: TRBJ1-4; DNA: TGCAGCGTTCTGCTTCCCAATGAAAAACTGTTTTTT; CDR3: CSVLLPNEKLFF
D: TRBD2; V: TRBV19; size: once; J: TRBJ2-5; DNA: TGTGCCAGTAGTATGAAGCGGGAGTGGGAGCAGTACTTC; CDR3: CASSMKREWEQYF
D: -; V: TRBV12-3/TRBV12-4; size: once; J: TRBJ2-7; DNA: TGTGCCAGCAGCAGGGGGGAGGCGCACAATGAGCAGTACTTC; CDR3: CASSRGEAHNEQYF
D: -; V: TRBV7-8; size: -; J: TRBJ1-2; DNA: TGTGCCAGCAGCTTAGCCGTTCGAGGGGACTATGGCTACACCTTC; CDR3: CASSLAVRGDYGYTF
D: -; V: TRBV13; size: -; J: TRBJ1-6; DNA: TGTGCCAGCAGCTCAAATGGACGGGATAATTCACCCCTCCACTTT; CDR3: CASSSNGRDNSPLHF
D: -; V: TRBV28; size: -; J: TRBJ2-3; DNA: TGTGCCAGCAGTTTCTTGCGGGATAATACAGATACGCAGTATTTT; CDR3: CASSFLRDNTDTQYF
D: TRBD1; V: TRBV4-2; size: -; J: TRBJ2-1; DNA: TGTGCCAGCAGCCAGGGACAGGGCCGCAATGAGCAGTTCTTC; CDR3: CASSQGQGRNEQFF
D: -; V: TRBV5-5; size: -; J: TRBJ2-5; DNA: TGTGCCAGCAGCTTGGAAGTGGGGGCAGCCCAAGAGACCCAGTACTTC; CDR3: CASSLEVGAAQETQYF
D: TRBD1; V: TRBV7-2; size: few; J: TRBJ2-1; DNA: TGTGCCAGCAGCTTACGTCCAGGGGGATTAGCGAATGAGCAGTTCTTC; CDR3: CASSLRPGGLANEQFF
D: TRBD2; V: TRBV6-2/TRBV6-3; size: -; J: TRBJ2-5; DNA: TGTGCCAGCAGTTACACTAGCGGGGTAGAGACCCAGTACTTC; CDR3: CASSYTSGVETQYF
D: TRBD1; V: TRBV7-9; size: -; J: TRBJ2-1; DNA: TGTGCCAGCAGCTCCCAGGGGGCGGGATGGTACAATGAGCAGTTCTTC; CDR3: CASSSQGAGWYNEQFF
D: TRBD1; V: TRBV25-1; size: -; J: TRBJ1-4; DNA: TGTGCCAGCAGTCCCCTGGGGGGACAGGGCCCTGAAAAACTGTTTTTT; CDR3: CASSPLGGQGPEKLFF
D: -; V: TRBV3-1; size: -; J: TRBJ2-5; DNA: TGTGCCAGCAGCCAAGATGGGGTATCGGAAGTGACCCAGTACTTC; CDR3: CASSQDGVSEVTQYF
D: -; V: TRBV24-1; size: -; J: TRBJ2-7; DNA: TGTGCCACCAGTGATTCCGACAGAGCCTACGAGCAGTACTTC; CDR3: CATSDSDRAYEQYF
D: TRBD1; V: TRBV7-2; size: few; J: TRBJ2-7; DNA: TGTGCCACGACAGGGGTATACGAGCAGTACTTC; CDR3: CATTGVYEQYF
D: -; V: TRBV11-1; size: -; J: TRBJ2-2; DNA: TGTGCCAGCAGTAGGGACGGCCGCGCGAACACCGGGGAGCTGTTTTTT; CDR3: CASSRDGRANTGELFF
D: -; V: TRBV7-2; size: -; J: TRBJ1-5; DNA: TGTGCCAGCAGCTTATCTCGGACAAACAATCAGCCCCAGCATTTT; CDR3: CASSLSRTNNQPQHF
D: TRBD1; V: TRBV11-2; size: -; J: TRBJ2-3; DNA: TGTGCCAGCAGCCGAGTAAGGGGGCCGGGCGATACGCAGTATTTT; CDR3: CASSRVRGPGDTQYF
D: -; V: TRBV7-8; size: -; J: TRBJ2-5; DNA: TGTGCCAGCAGCTTAGTCCACGGGACTTCCGCTGAGCAGTACTTC; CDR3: CASSLVHGTSAEQYF
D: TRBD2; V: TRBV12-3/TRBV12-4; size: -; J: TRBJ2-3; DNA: TGTGCCAGCACACTAGCGGGAGCTTACGGCACAGATACGCAGTATTTT; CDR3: CASTLAGAYGTDTQYF
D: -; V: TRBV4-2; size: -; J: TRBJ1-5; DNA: TGTGCCAGCAGCCAAGCCTGGGATCAGCCCCAGCATTTT; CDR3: CASSQAWDQPQHF
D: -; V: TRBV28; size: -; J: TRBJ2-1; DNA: TGTGCCAGCACCCCGGAGGGGGACTACAATGAGCAGTTCTTC; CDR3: CASTPEGDYNEQFF
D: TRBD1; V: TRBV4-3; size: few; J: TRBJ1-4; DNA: TGCGCCAGCAGTCCGGGGACAGGCGAATGGAATGAAAAACTGTTTTTT; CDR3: CASSPGTGEWNEKLFF
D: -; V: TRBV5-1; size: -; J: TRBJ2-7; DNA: TGCGCCAGCAGCTTGGATGTGGGATACGCCTACGAGCAGTACTTC; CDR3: CASSLDVGYAYEQYF
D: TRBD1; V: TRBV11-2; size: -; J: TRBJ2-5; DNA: TGTGCCAGCAGCTTAGTGCAGGGGGTCGGAGAGACCCAGTACTTC; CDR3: CASSLVQGVGETQYF
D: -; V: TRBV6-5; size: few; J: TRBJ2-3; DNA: TGTGCCAGCAGCAAAACCAACATGCGACCCACGCAGTATTTT; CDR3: CASSKTNMRPTQYF
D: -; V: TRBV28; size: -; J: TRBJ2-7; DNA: TGTGCCAGCAGTTTTCCCTCCCACGAGCAGTACTTC; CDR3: CASSFPSHEQYF
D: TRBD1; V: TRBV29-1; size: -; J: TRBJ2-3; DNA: TGCAGCGTTGTGGGCGGACAGGGCCATTCAGATACGCAGTATTTT; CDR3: CSVVGGQGHSDTQYF
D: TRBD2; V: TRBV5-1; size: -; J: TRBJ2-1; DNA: TGCGCCAGCAGACAATCCCGCGCGGGCGCGGGGGAGACCCAGTTCTTC; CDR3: CASRQSRAGAGETQFF
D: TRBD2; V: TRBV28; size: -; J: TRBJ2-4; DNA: TGTGCCAGCAGCCCTGGGACTAGCGGGAGATTAGCCAAAAACATTCAGTACTTC; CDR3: CASSPGTSGRLAKNIQYF
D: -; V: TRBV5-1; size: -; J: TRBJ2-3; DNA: TGCGCCAGCAGCACGCCCCAGGGAGAGGACACAGATACGCAGTATTTT; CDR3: CASSTPQGEDTDTQYF
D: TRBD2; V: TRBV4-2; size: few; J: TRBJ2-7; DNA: TGTGCCAGCAGCTCTAGCGGGAGGGACTACGAGCAGTACTTC; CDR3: CASSSSGRDYEQYF
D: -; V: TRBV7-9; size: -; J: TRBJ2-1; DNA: TGTGCCAGCAGCTTAGTCCTGGGGGAAGGGTATGAGCAGTTCTTC; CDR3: CASSLVLGEGYEQFF
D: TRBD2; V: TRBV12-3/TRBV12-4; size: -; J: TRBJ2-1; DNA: TGTGCCAGCACCGCCGGGGGAGGGGCCGTTTATGAGCAGTTCTTC; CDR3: CASTAGGGAVYEQFF